The sequence of this T cell receptor (beta chain) was determined in a study of shared clonotypes between healthy human individuals. Profiling relied on immunoSEQ multiplex PCR, and the TCRdb table lists in-frame clones only, not all of them. Among some 1.5 million clones listed, about 98% were seen once. Trimming shortened V by 0 bases and J by 6 bases, and 16 bases separated the two germline ends. This CDR3 contains 16 residues. Germline V gives CDR1 SGDLS, CDR2 YYNGEE. The clonotype comes from a man aged 25 to 40 in good health. The genes are TRBV9 and TRBJ2-1; D remains unclear. Sequencing used naive CD4+ T cells sorted from blood. Specified subset: CD45RA+ positively selected. CDR3 sequence reads: CASSVEGNRYINEQFF. As DNA, the CDR3 is TGTGCCAGCAGCGTAGAAGGAAATCGGTATATCAATGAGCAGTTCTTC.